Presented here are 17 T cell receptor beta chains from one specimen sequenced in a study of cytomegalovirus exposure and HLA in healthy donors. PCR primers comprised 60 Vbeta and 13 Jbeta primers. Libraries were prepared by immunoSEQ multiplex PCR; TCRdb keeps only in-frame clonotypes and omits some of them. The sample contains around 140,000 clones, more than 60% of which appear only once. Sequencing was done on a sample of PBMCs. These receptors were taken from a woman younger than 30 in good health and CMV-seronegative.

J is TRBJ1-1 and V is TRBV14, with 9 bases that match TRBD1. The CDR3 extends over 13 amino acids. The germline V gene encodes CDR1 SGHDN and CDR2 FVKESK. J was trimmed by 8 bases and V by 2 bases; bases with no gene match: 3. The CDR3, as DNA: TGTGCCAGCAGCCAACACAGGGGGCTGGAAGCTTTCTTT. As protein: CASSQHRGLEAFF.

The chain links TRBV15 to TRBJ2-3; D gene unclear. CDR3 length: 15 residues. Trimming cost V 0 bases and J 0 bases, with 7 bases left between them. Germline loops: CDR1 LNHNV, CDR2 YYDKDF (reference sequence). The CDR3 here is CATSRDVESTDTQYF. Here the CDR3 DNA reads TGTGCCACCAGCAGAGATGTAGAAAGCACAGATACGCAGTATTTT.

This chain connects TRBV6-1 to TRBJ1-1; D is unresolved. CDR3 length equals 13 residues. Germline loops: CDR1 MNHNS, CDR2 SASEGT. The ends were cut back, 0 bases at V and 10 bases at J, with 12 bases in the middle. CDR3 amino acids: CASSEAREFRAFF. DNA for the CDR3: TGTGCCAGCAGTGAAGCGCGGGAATTTAGAGCTTTCTTT.

In regard to this clone: Other DNA sequences in this specimen translate into the identical CDR3. CDR3 DNA sequence: TGTGCCTGGAGCGCGGGGGGGGGCTACACCTTC. It codes for CAWSAGGGYTF. The chain has TRBV30 and TRBJ1-2, with a possible D match to TRBD1 (5 bases). Trimming removed 3 bases at V and 8 bases at J, with 10 bases between. This CDR3 is built from 11 residues. Germline CDR1 GTSNPN, CDR2 SVGIG (reference sequence). Combining the CDR3 with reference TRBV30 and TRBJ1-2 gives the whole variable domain SQTIHQWPATLVQPVGSPLSLECTVEGTSNPNLYWYRQAAGRGLQLLFYSVGIGQISSEVPQNLSASRPQDRQFILSSKKLLLSDSGFYLCAWSAGGGYTFGSGTRLTVV.

This clone appeared a single time. The J gene is TRBJ1-3, the V gene TRBV18; tentative D call: TRBD1 (5 bases). V dropped 3 bases and J dropped 1 base, with 10 bases sitting between them. Germline V lookup: CDR1 KGHSH, CDR2 LQKENI. The CDR3 has 15 amino acids. CDR3 sequence reads: CASSPLAGSGNTIYF. DNA of the CDR3: TGTGCCAGCTCACCGCTCGCAGGGTCTGGAAACACCATATATTTT.

As concerns this clone: A read error may produce the germline difference seen at one junction end. V usage is TRBV4-1 and J usage is TRBJ1-2; D not certain. The germline V gene has CDR1 MGHRA and CDR2 YSYEKL. The CDR3 spans 18 residues. The DNA of the CDR3 is TGCGCCAGCAGACAAGGCCATAGCGCCGGGCCCTTGAACTATGGCTACACCTTC. Encoded protein: CASRQGHSAGPLNYGYTF.

The rearrangement uses TRBV6-5 and TRBJ1-1; 9 bases line up with TRBD1. CDR3 length equals 11 residues. Per the germline V gene, CDR1 is MNHEY and CDR2 is SVGAGI. The junction had 1 base not matched to a gene; V was cut back by 4 bases and J by 10 bases. CDR3 amino acids: CASSSDRGAFF. In DNA, the CDR3 is TGTGCCAGCAGTTCGGACAGGGGAGCTTTCTTT.

The V call is TRBV2, the J call TRBJ1-1; D is unclear. Germline V gene data show CDR1 as SNHLY and CDR2 as FYNNEI. V lost 3 bases, J lost 10 bases, and 15 bases lay in between. CDR3 length: 13 residues. The CDR3 nucleotides are TGTGCCAGCAGTGAGCAGACCGGAGGGTCAGCTTTCTTT. Protein sequence: CASSEQTGGSAFF.

The rearrangement joins TRBV5-1 to TRBJ2-1; 12 nucleotides align to TRBD2. CDR3 size: 18 residues. Germline V gives CDR1 SGHRS, CDR2 YFSETQ. Unmatched junction bases numbered 9, after V lost 1 base and J lost 4 bases. For the CDR3, the DNA is TGCGCCAGCAGCTTGCTAGCGGGAGGGACCCTGACTTACAATGAGCAGTTCTTC. This translates into CASSLLAGGTLTYNEQFF.

This chain uses TRBV6-5 with TRBJ1-2; 8 nucleotides match TRBD1. Unmatched junction bases numbered 13, after V lost 5 bases and J lost 8 bases. Germline loops: CDR1 MNHEY, CDR2 SVGAGI. The CDR3 spans 15 residues. Written as DNA, the CDR3 is TGTGCCAGCAGTCCAGGAGACAGGGGAGCTTGGGGCTACACCTTC. This codes for CASSPGDRGAWGYTF.

This sequence joins TRBV15 and TRBJ2-7; 8 nucleotides agree with TRBD1. The junction had 6 bases not matched to a gene; V was cut back by 1 base and J by 4 bases. From germline, CDR1 is LNHNV and CDR2 YYDKDF (reference sequence). CDR3 length: 15 amino acids. In DNA, the CDR3 is TGTGCCACCAGCAGAGTGACAGGGGTGGGATACGAGCAGTACTTC. Its translation: CATSRVTGVGYEQYF.

CDR3 residues: CAWSVRLAGGSSEQYF. Written as DNA, the CDR3 is TGTGCCTGGAGTGTACGCCTAGCGGGAGGGTCATCGGAGCAGTACTTC. The J gene is TRBJ2-5, the V gene TRBV30; TRBD2 matches 12 bases. The trim removed 0 bases at V and 11 bases at J, leaving 13 bases unmatched. The V gene's germline CDR1 is GTSNPN and CDR2 SVGIG (reference sequence). The CDR3 is 16 amino acids.

CDR3: CAIMPGGGTDTQYF. The CDR3 nucleotides read TGTGCCATCATGCCCGGGGGGGGGACAGATACGCAGTATTTT. The gene calls are TRBV10-3 and TRBJ2-3; 8 bases agree with TRBD2. In germline, CDR1 is ENHRY, CDR2 SYGVKD. Trimming took 7 bases from V and 3 from J; bases not matched to a gene: 6. The CDR3 is 14 residues long.

Worth noting for this clone: The junction does not match germline at one end; this may be a read error. The CDR3 reads CTSSLPNQPQHF. The CDR3 nucleotides read TGTACCAGCAGCTTACCGAATCAGCCCCAGCATTTT. The chain couples TRBV7-9 to TRBJ1-5; no reliable D call. Germline lookup yields CDR1 SEHNR and CDR2 FQNEAQ (reference sequence). The CDR3 has 12 residues.

This chain connects TRBV5-4 to TRBJ1-2; possibly TRBD1 for D (5 bases). Germline-derived CDR1 and CDR2 are SGHNT and YYREEE (reference sequence). V dropped 2 bases and J dropped 8 bases, with 13 bases sitting between them. This CDR3 contains 13 residues. CDR3: CASSLGAWGGYTF. The CDR3 DNA sequence: TGTGCCAGCAGCTTAGGGGCGTGGGGCGGCTACACCTTC.

The V gene is TRBV9, the J gene TRBJ1-2; no clear D. The CDR3 is 12 residues long. The V end was cut by 0 bases, the J end by 8 bases, with 8 bases between. In germline, CDR1 is SGDLS, CDR2 YYNGEE. The chain's CDR3 is CASSVAPRGYTF. CDR3 DNA: TGTGCCAGCAGCGTAGCACCGCGCGGCTACACCTTC.

J is TRBJ1-5 and V is TRBV2; D might be TRBD1 (6 bases). V lost 6 bases and J lost 0, with 21 bases in between. Germline CDR1 SNHLY, CDR2 FYNNEI. The CDR3 runs 18 residues. CDR3 sequence: CASRRGDMGGGSNQPQHF. The CDR3 coding sequence is TGTGCCAGCAGGAGGGGTGATATGGGAGGGGGTAGCAATCAGCCCCAGCATTTT.